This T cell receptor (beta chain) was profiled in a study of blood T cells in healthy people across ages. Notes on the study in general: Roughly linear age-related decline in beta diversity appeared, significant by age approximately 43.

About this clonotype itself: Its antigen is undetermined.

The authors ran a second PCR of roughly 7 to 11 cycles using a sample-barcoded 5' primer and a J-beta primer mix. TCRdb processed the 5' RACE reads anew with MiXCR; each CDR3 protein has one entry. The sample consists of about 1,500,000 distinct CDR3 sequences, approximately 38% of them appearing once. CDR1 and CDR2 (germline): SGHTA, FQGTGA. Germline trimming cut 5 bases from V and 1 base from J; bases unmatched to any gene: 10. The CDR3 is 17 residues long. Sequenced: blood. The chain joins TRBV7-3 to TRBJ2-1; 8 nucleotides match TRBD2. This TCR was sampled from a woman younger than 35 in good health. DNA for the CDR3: TGTGCCAGCAGCATCCTCCATACTAGCGGTTCCTACAATGAGCAGTTCTTC. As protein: CASSILHTSGSYNEQFF.